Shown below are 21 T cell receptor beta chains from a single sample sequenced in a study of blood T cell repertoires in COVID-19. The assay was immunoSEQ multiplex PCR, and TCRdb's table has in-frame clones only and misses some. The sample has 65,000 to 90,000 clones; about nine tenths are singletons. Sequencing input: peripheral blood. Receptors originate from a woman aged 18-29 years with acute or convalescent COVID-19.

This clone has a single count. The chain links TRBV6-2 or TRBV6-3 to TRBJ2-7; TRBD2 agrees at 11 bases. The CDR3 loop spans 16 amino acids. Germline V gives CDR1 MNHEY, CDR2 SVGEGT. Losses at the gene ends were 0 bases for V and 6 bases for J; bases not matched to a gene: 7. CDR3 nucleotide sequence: TGTGCCAGCAGTTACTCAACTAGCGGGAGTCAGGTCGAGCAGTACTTC. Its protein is CASSYSTSGSQVEQYF.

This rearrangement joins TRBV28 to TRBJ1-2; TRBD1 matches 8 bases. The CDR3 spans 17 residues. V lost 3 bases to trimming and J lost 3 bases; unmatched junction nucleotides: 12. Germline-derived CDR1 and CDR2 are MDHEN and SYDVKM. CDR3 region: CASSFRTGTIRDYGYTF. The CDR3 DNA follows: TGTGCCAGCAGTTTTCGGACAGGGACTATACGTGACTATGGCTACACCTTC.

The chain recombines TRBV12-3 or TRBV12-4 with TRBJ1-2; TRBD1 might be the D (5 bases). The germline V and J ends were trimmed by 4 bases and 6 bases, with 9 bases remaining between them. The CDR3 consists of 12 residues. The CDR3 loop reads CASSSGGHGYTF. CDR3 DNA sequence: TGTGCCAGCAGTTCGGGGGGTCATGGCTACACCTTC.

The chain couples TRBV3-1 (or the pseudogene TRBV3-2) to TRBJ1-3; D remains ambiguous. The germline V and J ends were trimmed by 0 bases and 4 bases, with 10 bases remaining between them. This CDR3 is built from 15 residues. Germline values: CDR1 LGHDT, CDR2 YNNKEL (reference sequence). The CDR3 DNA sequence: TGTGCCAGCAGCCAAGACGGGTTAGCGGGAAACACCATATATTTT. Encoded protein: CASSQDGLAGNTIYF.

CDR3 protein: CATSRGALAQGHSTDTQYF. The CDR3 coding sequence is TGTGCCACCAGCAGGGGGGCTTTAGCGCAGGGCCATAGCACAGATACGCAGTATTTT. The gene calls are TRBV15 and TRBJ2-3; a weak D match, TRBD1 (6 bases). CDR3 length: 19 residues. Germline V gene sequence: CDR1 LNHNV, CDR2 YYDKDF (reference sequence). V lost 3 bases and J 0 bases, leaving 22 bases between the germline ends.

The CDR3 region has the DNA TGTGCCACCGCTACGCTTCGGCGGGGGACCTACAATGAGCAGTTCTTC. It translates to CATATLRRGTYNEQFF. The chain carries TRBV28 and TRBJ2-1; 7 nucleotides agree with TRBD2. This CDR3 contains 16 residues. The germline CDR1 and CDR2 sequences are MDHEN and SYDVKM. V lost 10 bases to trimming and J lost 2 bases; unmatched junction nucleotides: 14. Combining the CDR3 with reference TRBV28 and TRBJ2-1 gives the whole variable domain DVKVTQSSRYLVKRTGEKVFLECVQDMDHENMFWYRQDPGLGLRLIYFSYDVKMKEKGDIPEGYSVSREKKERFSLILESASTNQTSMYLCATATLRRGTYNEQFFGPGTRLTVL.

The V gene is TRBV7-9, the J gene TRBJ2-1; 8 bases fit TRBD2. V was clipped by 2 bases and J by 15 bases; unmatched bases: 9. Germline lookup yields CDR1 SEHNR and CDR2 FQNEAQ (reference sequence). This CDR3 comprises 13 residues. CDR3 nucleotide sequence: TGTGCCAGCAGCTTAAGCGAAGCGGGAGTTTTGTTCTTC. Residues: CASSLSEAGVLFF.

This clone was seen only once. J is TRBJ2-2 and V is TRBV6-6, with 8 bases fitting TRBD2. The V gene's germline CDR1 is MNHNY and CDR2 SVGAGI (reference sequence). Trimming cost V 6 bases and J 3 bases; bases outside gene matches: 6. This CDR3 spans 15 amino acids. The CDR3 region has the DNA TGTGCCAGCAGCGTTGGTAGCGGGGACACCGGGGAGCTGTTTTTT. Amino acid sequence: CASSVGSGDTGELFF.

The CDR3: CASSLQVSASEQFF. The CDR3 DNA reads as TGTGCCAGCAGCTTACAGGTATCGGCTTCCGAGCAGTTCTTC. The rearrangement joins TRBV5-4 to TRBJ2-1; perhaps TRBD1 as D (5 bases). Germline V gene lookup returns CDR1 SGHNT and CDR2 YYREEE (reference sequence). The CDR3 is made up of 14 amino acids. V was shortened by 2 bases and J by 10 bases, with 16 bases between the two germline ends.

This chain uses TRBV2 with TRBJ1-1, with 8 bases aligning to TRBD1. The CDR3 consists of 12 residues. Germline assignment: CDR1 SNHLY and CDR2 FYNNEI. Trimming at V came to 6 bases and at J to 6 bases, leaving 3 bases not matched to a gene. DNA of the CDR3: TGTGCCAGCAGAAAACAGGGGGCTGAAGCTTTCTTT. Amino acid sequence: CASRKQGAEAFF. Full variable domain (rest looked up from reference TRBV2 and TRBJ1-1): EPEVTQTPSHQVTQMGQEVILRCVPISNHLYFYWYRQILGQKVEFLVSFYNNEISEKSEIFDDQFSVERPDGSNFTLKIRSTKLEDSAMYFCASRKQGAEAFFGQGTRLTVV.

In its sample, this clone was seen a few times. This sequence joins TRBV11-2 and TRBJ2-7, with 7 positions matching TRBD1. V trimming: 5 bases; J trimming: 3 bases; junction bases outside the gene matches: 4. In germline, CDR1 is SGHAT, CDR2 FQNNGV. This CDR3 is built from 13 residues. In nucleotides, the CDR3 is TGTGCCAGCAGCGGAGGACAGGTCTACGAGCAGTACTTC. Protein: CASSGGQVYEQYF.

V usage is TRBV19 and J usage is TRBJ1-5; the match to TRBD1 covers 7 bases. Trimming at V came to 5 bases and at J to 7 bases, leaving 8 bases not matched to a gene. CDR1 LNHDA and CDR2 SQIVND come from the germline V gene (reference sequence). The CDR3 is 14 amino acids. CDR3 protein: CASSRQGTVQPQHF. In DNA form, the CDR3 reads TGTGCCAGTAGTCGACAGGGCACGGTGCAGCCCCAGCATTTT.

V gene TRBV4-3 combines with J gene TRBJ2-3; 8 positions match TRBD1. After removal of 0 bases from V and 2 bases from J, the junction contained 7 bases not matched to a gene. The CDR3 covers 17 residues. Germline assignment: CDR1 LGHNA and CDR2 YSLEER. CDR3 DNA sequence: TGCGCCAGCAGCCAAGATAGGACAGGGTCGGCCACAGATACGCAGTATTTT. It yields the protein CASSQDRTGSATDTQYF.

The CDR3 DNA reads as TGCGCCAGCGAGCTGACCCGGGGACATGCCTCTGTGTCCGGGGAGCTGTTTTTT. As protein: CASELTRGHASVSGELFF. V is TRBV4-3 and J is TRBJ2-2; possibly TRBD1 for D (6 bases). Germline V CDR1 and CDR2: LGHNA, YSLEER. Trimming removed 8 bases at V and 6 bases at J, with 28 bases between. This CDR3 contains 18 residues.

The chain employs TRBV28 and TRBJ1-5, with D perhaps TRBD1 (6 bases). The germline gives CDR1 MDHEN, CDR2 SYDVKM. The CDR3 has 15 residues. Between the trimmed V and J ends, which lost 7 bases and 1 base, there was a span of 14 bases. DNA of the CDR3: TGTGCCAGCACTACAGTCAGGGGAAGCAATCAGCCCCAGCATTTT. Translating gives CASTTVRGSNQPQHF.

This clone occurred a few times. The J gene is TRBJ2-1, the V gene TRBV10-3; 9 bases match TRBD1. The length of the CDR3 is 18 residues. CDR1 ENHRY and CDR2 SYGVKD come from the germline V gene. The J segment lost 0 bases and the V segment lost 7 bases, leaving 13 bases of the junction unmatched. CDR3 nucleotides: TGTGCCATCAACCCGGGACAGGGAGTCCCGGGCTCCTACAATGAGCAGTTCTTC. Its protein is CAINPGQGVPGSYNEQFF.

The CDR3 region is CSVTGVNEKLFF. The CDR3 nucleotides are TGCAGCGTCACAGGGGTTAATGAAAAACTGTTTTTT. This chain uses TRBV29-1 with TRBJ1-4; TRBD1 matches 7 bases. The CDR3 is 12 amino acids. CDR1 is SQVTM, CDR2 ANQGSEA, per germline. With V trimmed by 6 bases and J by 4 bases, 2 bases remained unmatched.

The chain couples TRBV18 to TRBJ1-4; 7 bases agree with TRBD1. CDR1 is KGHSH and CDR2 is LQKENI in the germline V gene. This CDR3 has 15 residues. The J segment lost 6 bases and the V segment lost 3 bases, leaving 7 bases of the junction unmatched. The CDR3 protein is CASSPDGTAYEKLFF. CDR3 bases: TGTGCCAGCTCACCGGACGGGACAGCCTATGAAAAACTGTTTTTT.

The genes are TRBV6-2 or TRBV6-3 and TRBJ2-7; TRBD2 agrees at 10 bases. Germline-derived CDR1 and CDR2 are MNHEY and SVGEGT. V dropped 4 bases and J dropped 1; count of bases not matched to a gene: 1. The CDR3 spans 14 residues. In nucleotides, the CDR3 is TGTGCCAGCAGTTGGACTAGCGGTTCCTACGAGCAGTACTTC. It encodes CASSWTSGSYEQYF.

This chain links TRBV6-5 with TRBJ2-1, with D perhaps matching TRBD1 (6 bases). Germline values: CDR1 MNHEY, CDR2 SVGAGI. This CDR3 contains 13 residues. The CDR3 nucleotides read TGTGTCGCGAGGGCAGGGGAGAAGAATGAGCAGTTCTTC. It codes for CVARAGEKNEQFF.

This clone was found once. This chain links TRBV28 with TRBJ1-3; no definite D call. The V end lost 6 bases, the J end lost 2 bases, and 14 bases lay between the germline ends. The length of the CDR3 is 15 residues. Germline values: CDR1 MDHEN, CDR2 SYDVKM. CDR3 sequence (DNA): TGTGCCAGCAGCGGCAGCGAGGGTGCTGGAAACACCATATATTTT. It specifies CASSGSEGAGNTIYF.